There are many counts of the clone carrying this T cell receptor beta chain. Its antigen is still unknown. Carried by each TCR cDNA molecule was a unique molecular identifier. TCRdb re-called the 5' RACE reads through MiXCR, storing one row per CDR3 protein. Of tens of thousands of distinct CDR3 sequences listed, around 7% were seen once; the top ten hold around 30%. The sample belongs to a study of spatial heterogeneity in lung cancer. Study-wide background: Unique TCR and UMI combinations averaged more than ten appearances each in raw reads. Study-level points and caveats: Ubiquitous expanded tumor TCRs appeared in blood more at resection than follow-up.

Germline-derived CDR1 and CDR2 are DFQATT and SNEGSKA (reference sequence). This CDR3 has 20 residues. V lost 1 base and J lost 1; bases outside the gene matches: 16. Time point specified: sample taken at primary tumor resection. Sequencing was performed on whole RNA extracted from tumor and nontumor lung tissue, or from frozen PBMC, and the material was left unsorted. The source of this sequence is a male donor with early-stage non-small cell lung cancer. This chain uses TRBV20-1 with TRBJ2-1; 10 nucleotides agree with TRBD2. Sequences were derived from PBMCs, sampled at surgery. As DNA, the CDR3 is TGCAGTGCTAGAGCTAGCGGGAGTATTGGGTTGTTGAATTCCTACAATGAGCAGTTCTTC. Its translation is CSARASGSIGLLNSYNEQFF.